These T cell receptor beta chains were read from a single sample in a study of Ad26.COV2.S vaccination and SARS-CoV-2 variants. The method was immunoSEQ multiplex PCR; TCRdb's version includes in-frame clones alone and lacks a portion of them. The sample includes some 350,000 clones, roughly 88% of them seen just once. Material: peripheral blood, obtained in a trial of Ad26.COV2.S vaccine versus placebo. The source of these receptors is a person aged 18-60 years who received the Ad26.COV2.S COVID-19 vaccine or a placebo. Both conserved end residues are part of each CDR3. A D gene is named only where the DNA matches it firmly. Where a row states a size, it is once, few, many or the class of an expanded clone; other rows omit it.

cdr3_length	d_call	clone_size	v_call	j_call	cdr3_aa	cdr3_nt
17	TRBD2	.	TRBV5-6	TRBJ2-3	CASSFGGRREGTDTQYF	TGTGCCAGCAGCTTCGGGGGGAGGCGGGAGGGCACAGATACGCAGTATTTT
13	.	.	TRBV9	TRBJ1-1	CASSGGTEIEAFF	TGTGCCAGCAGCGGCGGGACGGAGATTGAAGCTTTCTTT
14	.	.	TRBV6-5	TRBJ1-3	CASSWGRDGNTIYF	TGTGCCAGCAGTTGGGGCAGGGATGGAAACACCATATATTTT
15	TRBD2	.	TRBV7-3	TRBJ2-1	CASSLWREGYNEQFF	TGTGCCAGCAGCTTATGGAGGGAGGGCTACAATGAGCAGTTCTTC
12	.	.	TRBV25-1	TRBJ2-5	CASSELGGTQYF	TGTGCCAGCAGTGAATTGGGGGGAACCCAGTACTTC
11	.	.	TRBV30	TRBJ1-1	CAWNGNTEAFF	TGTGCCTGGAATGGGAACACTGAAGCTTTCTTT
13	.	.	TRBV14	TRBJ1-2	CASSQGYNYGYTF	TGTGCCAGCAGCCAAGGGTATAACTATGGCTACACCTTC
16	TRBD1	.	TRBV6-5	TRBJ1-6	CASSSDRALWNSPLHF	TGTGCCAGCAGTTCGGACAGGGCCCTCTGGAATTCACCCCTCCACTTT
14	.	.	TRBV28	TRBJ1-1	CASSPGESYTEAFF	TGTGCCAGCAGCCCCGGGGAGTCATACACTGAAGCTTTCTTT
17	TRBD2	.	TRBV4-3	TRBJ2-2	CASSQDPGLAGIGELFF	TGCGCCAGCAGCCAAGATCCGGGACTAGCGGGGATCGGGGAGCTGTTTTTT
13	.	.	TRBV6-5	TRBJ2-1	CASSYKHYNEQFF	TGTGCCAGCAGTTACAAGCATTACAATGAGCAGTTCTTC
14	.	.	TRBV6-5	TRBJ1-3	CASGDGSSGNTIYF	TGTGCCAGCGGGGATGGTTCCTCTGGAAACACCATATATTTT
14	.	.	TRBV19	TRBJ1-1	CASSISGPGTEAFF	TGTGCCAGTAGTATATCAGGGCCGGGCACTGAAGCTTTCTTT
14	.	once	TRBV10-1	TRBJ1-5	CASSVFRGNQPQHF	TGCGCCAGCAGTGTATTTAGGGGCAATCAGCCCCAGCATTTT
14	TRBD1	.	TRBV5-6	TRBJ1-5	CASSYGQGDQPQHF	TGTGCCAGCAGCTACGGACAGGGAGATCAGCCCCAGCATTTT
15	.	.	TRBV6-5	TRBJ1-4	CASSYSGQRNEKLFF	TGTGCCAGCAGTTACTCGGGACAACGGAATGAAAAACTGTTTTTT
15	.	once	TRBV7-2	TRBJ1-1	CASSHTMGSSTEAFF	TGTGCCAGCAGCCATACGATGGGAAGTAGCACTGAAGCTTTCTTT
15	.	once	TRBV5-1	TRBJ2-7	CASSLAAGQGYEQYF	TGCGCCAGCAGCTTGGCGGCAGGACAAGGGTACGAGCAGTACTTC
15	.	.	TRBV7-2	TRBJ1-3	CASSLVAGSGNTIYF	TGTGCCAGCAGCTTAGTAGCGGGGTCTGGAAACACCATATATTTT
17	TRBD1	.	TRBV19	TRBJ2-6	CASSPGQGLSGANVLTF	TGTGCCAGTAGTCCGGGACAGGGTCTGTCTGGGGCCAACGTCCTGACTTTC
12	.	.	TRBV14	TRBJ1-4	CASSQDYRRILF	TGTGCCAGCAGCCAAGACTACAGGAGAATCCTTTTT
14	.	.	TRBV9	TRBJ1-5	CASSVGGDGQPQHF	TGTGCCAGCAGCGTTGGGGGCGACGGGCAGCCCCAGCATTTT
15	.	.	TRBV5-5	TRBJ2-1	CASSSDRPSYNEQFF	TGTGCCAGCAGCTCCGACAGGCCCTCCTACAATGAGCAGTTCTTC
16	.	.	TRBV16	TRBJ2-1	CASSHPGQGREGEQFF	TGTGCCAGCAGCCACCCGGGCCAGGGGCGGGAAGGGGAGCAGTTCTTC
16	TRBD1	.	TRBV4-1	TRBJ1-1	CASSQARTGEGTEAFF	TGCGCCAGCAGCCAAGCAAGGACAGGGGAGGGGACTGAAGCTTTCTTT
16	.	.	TRBV5-5	TRBJ1-3	CASSPIRTDSGNTIYF	TGTGCCAGCAGCCCTATACGAACTGACTCTGGAAACACCATATATTTT
11	.	.	TRBV19	TRBJ2-1	CASGLYNEQFF	TGTGCCAGTGGGCTTTACAATGAGCAGTTCTTC
15	.	.	TRBV30	TRBJ1-5	CAWSVGVGWNQPQHF	TGTGCCTGGAGTGTAGGAGTAGGTTGGAATCAGCCCCAGCATTTT
19	.	.	TRBV7-8	TRBJ2-3	CASSPSSVFPRGYTDTQYF	TGTGCCAGCAGCCCGTCTAGCGTTTTTCCACGAGGGTACACAGATACGCAGTATTTT
15	.	.	TRBV5-8	TRBJ1-5	CASSLEGNSNQPQHF	TGTGCCAGCAGCTTGGAGGGAAATAGCAATCAGCCCCAGCATTTT
14	TRBD1	.	TRBV3-1/TRBV3-2	TRBJ1-2	CASSQEGTGRGYTF	TGTGCCAGCAGCCAAGAGGGGACAGGGCGTGGCTACACCTTC
16	TRBD1	.	TRBV11-3	TRBJ1-1	CASTPRTGDMNTEAFF	TGTGCCAGCACCCCCCGGACAGGGGATATGAACACTGAAGCTTTCTTT